There are a few counts of the clone carrying this T cell receptor beta chain. What it binds is not known. Trimming removed 2 bases from V and 7 bases from J, with 12 bases in between. From germline, CDR1 is WSHSY and CDR2 SAAADI. The length of the CDR3 is 13 residues. In building TCR beta libraries, iRepertoire HTBI primers were used together with Arm-PCR of CDR3 regions. TCRdb re-derived calls from the multiplex PCR reads in MiXCR, one entry per CDR3 protein. The sample holds some 340,000 distinct CDR3 sequences; approximately 23% are singletons and the top ten take 25% to 30%. Noted time point: persistent/refractory GD, antithyroid drugs over 5 years with positive TRAb. TCR sequences were obtained from RNA taken from PBMCs. This record belongs to a study of regulatory T cells in long-lasting Graves disease. General study points: Among persistent patients, a larger number of public clonotypes were shared (roughly 2,700) than among newly diagnosed patients (about 970). What was studied was peripheral blood only, and not thyroid tissue. Among samples with persistent disease, TRBV28, TRBJ1-2 and TRBJ2-5 were favored. For persistent Graves' patients, TCR diversity was lower than for newly diagnosed ones.

Sample: peripheral blood mononuclear cells (PBMCs), taken when the disease was refractory, from a patient treated with antithyroid drugs. This clonotype originated in a woman aged 40 to 49 with Graves disease. J is TRBJ2-7 and V is TRBV10-2; no reliable D call. The CDR3 region has the DNA TGCGCCAGCAGTGAGGCCTCCCTGGGGGAGCAGTACTTC. Protein sequence: CASSEASLGEQYF.